This is a list of T cell receptor beta chains from one sample in a study of T-cell reconstitution after alpha-beta-depleted transplantation in children. TCRdb reprocessed the PCR reads with MiXCR, giving one entry per CDR3 protein. The sample contains under 850,000 distinct CDR3 sequences, roughly 13% of which appear only once. Sequenced here: PBMCs, sampled before TCRalphabeta/CD19-depleted stem cell transplant. The receptors originated from a girl aged 2-9 years with congenital amegakaryocytic thrombocytopenia, due to receive a stem cell transplant. The CDR3 runs from the conserved cysteine through the conserved F or W. A D gene is named only where the DNA matches it firmly. Size is omitted from some rows. Given values are once, few, many or a class for expanded clones.

clone size	V gene	D gene	J gene	CDR3 protein	CDR3 DNA
.	TRBV11-2	.	TRBJ2-4	CASSLPLGLEANIQYF	TGTGCCAGCAGCTTACCTTTAGGGCTAGAGGCAAACATTCAGTACTTC
many	TRBV6-5	TRBD1	TRBJ1-3	CASSRQGTGNTIYF	TGTGCCAGCAGTCGACAGGGCACTGGAAACACCATATATTTT
.	TRBV4-1	.	TRBJ2-7	CASSQETGTYEQYF	TGCGCCAGCAGCCAAGAGACTGGAACCTACGAGCAGTACTTC
many	TRBV5-1	.	TRBJ2-5	CASSLIWASDWGETQYF	TGCGCCAGCAGCTTAATTTGGGCTAGCGATTGGGGAGAGACCCAGTACTTC
few	TRBV11-2	.	TRBJ1-1	CASIFTGGGPMNTEAFF	TGTGCCAGCATCTTCACGGGGGGCGGTCCTATGAACACTGAAGCTTTCTTT
many	TRBV6-2/TRBV6-3	.	TRBJ2-1	CASSSPKKTYEQFF	TGTGCCAGCAGTTCTCCTAAGAAAACATACGAGCAGTTCTTC
many	TRBV5-6	.	TRBJ2-2	CASSLFSLNTGELFF	TGTGCCAGCAGCTTGTTCTCTTTGAACACCGGGGAGCTGTTTTTT
.	TRBV21-1	.	TRBJ2-7	CASIPRDIRYEQYF	TGTGCCAGCATCCCCCGGGACATCCGCTACGAGCAGTACTTC
many	TRBV20-1	.	TRBJ1-3	CSARDHLSGNTIYF	TGCAGTGCTAGAGATCATCTCTCTGGAAACACCATATATTTT
few	TRBV4-1	TRBD2	TRBJ2-5	CASSPQESGGIGETQYF	TGCGCCAGCAGCCCTCAAGAATCGGGAGGAATTGGGGAGACCCAGTACTTC
many	TRBV12-3/TRBV12-4	TRBD2	TRBJ2-3	CASSLSAGDTDTQYF	TGTGCCAGCAGTTTATCTGCGGGAGACACAGATACGCAGTATTTT
.	TRBV5-1	TRBD1	TRBJ2-5	CASSEGQGMRETQYF	TGCGCCAGCAGCGAGGGACAGGGTATGAGGGAGACCCAGTACTTC
few	TRBV25-1	.	TRBJ2-3	CASSEYGQTNTQYF	TGTGCCAGCAGTGAATATGGACAGACGAATACGCAGTATTTT
many	TRBV29-1	.	TRBJ2-1	CSVAPPGTNEQFF	TGCAGCGTTGCCCCCCCAGGGACGAATGAGCAGTTCTTC
many	TRBV5-1	.	TRBJ1-1	CASSLADTEAFF	TGCGCCAGCAGCTTGGCCGACACTGAAGCTTTCTTT
.	TRBV28	TRBD2	TRBJ2-7	CASSYTIAGSSYEQYF	TGTGCCAGCAGTTACACCATAGCGGGGAGCTCCTACGAGCAGTACTTC
.	TRBV11-2	TRBD1	TRBJ2-3	CASSDRALTDTQYF	TGTGCCAGCAGTGACAGGGCCCTCACAGATACGCAGTATTTT
few	TRBV2	TRBD1	TRBJ2-3	CASMSVRVRTGQFAGRTDTQYF	TGTGCCAGCATGAGCGTTCGTGTTCGGACAGGACAGTTCGCGGGTCGCACAGATACGCAGTATTTT
many	TRBV20-1	.	TRBJ2-3	CSARDPLLSSTDTQYF	TGCAGTGCTAGAGATCCCCTTCTTTCTAGCACAGATACGCAGTATTTT
many	TRBV6-1	TRBD1	TRBJ1-1	CASSEALLQGSPEAFF	TGTGCCAGCAGTGAAGCGCTTTTACAGGGGAGCCCTGAAGCTTTCTTT
many	TRBV6-5	TRBD1	TRBJ2-2	CASSYSISAVTGNSGELFF	TGTGCCAGCAGTTACTCGATTTCGGCCGTGACAGGGAATTCAGGGGAGCTGTTTTTT
.	TRBV18	TRBD2	TRBJ2-7	CASSPSGDNYEQYF	TGTGCCAGCTCACCTAGCGGGGATAACTACGAGCAGTACTTC
.	TRBV12-3/TRBV12-4	.	TRBJ1-2	CASRGRIYGYTF	TGTGCCAGCAGGGGACGGATCTATGGCTACACCTTC
.	TRBV28	.	TRBJ2-3	CASFRDPGTDTQYF	TGTGCCAGCTTCAGGGACCCAGGCACAGATACGCAGTATTTT
.	TRBV9	.	TRBJ2-3	CASNVVGTRTDTQYF	TGTGCCAGCAACGTAGTGGGGACCCGTACAGATACGCAGTATTTT
many	TRBV20-1	.	TRBJ1-5	CSAKQAYSNQPQHF	TGCAGTGCTAAACAGGCCTATAGCAATCAGCCCCAGCATTTT
many	TRBV20-1	.	TRBJ1-3	CSASEGLFGNTIYF	TGCAGTGCTAGTGAGGGACTTTTTGGAAACACCATATATTTT
many	TRBV7-3	.	TRBJ2-3	CASSLLPGTDTQYF	TGTGCCAGCAGCTTACTTCCTGGCACAGATACGCAGTATTTT
.	TRBV5-4	.	TRBJ2-7	CASSFVGHIYEQYF	TGTGCCAGCAGCTTCGTGGGACACATCTACGAGCAGTACTTC
few	TRBV29-1	.	TRBJ2-5	CSVEQGDETQYF	TGCAGCGTTGAACAGGGAGACGAGACCCAGTACTTC
many	TRBV4-1	.	TRBJ1-6	CASSQAFWSYNSPLHF	TGCGCCAGCAGCCAAGCGTTCTGGTCCTATAATTCACCCCTCCACTTT
few	TRBV27	TRBD1	TRBJ2-7	CASSGQGSVGEQYF	TGTGCCAGCTCCGGACAGGGCTCCGTCGGCGAGCAGTACTTC
few	TRBV7-3	.	TRBJ1-1	CASPPPTEAFF	TGTGCCAGCCCCCCTCCCACTGAAGCTTTCTTT
many	TRBV7-7	TRBD1	TRBJ2-1	CASSLAGQNNEQFF	TGTGCCAGCAGCTTAGCGGGACAGAACAATGAGCAGTTCTTC
few	TRBV11-1	.	TRBJ2-7	CASRPGLPSYEQYF	TGTGCCAGCAGGCCGGGACTCCCTAGCTACGAGCAGTACTTC
few	TRBV5-1	TRBD2	TRBJ2-1	CASSFMWEGPRGDEQFF	TGCGCCAGCAGCTTTATGTGGGAGGGCCCCCGGGGGGATGAGCAGTTCTTC
few	TRBV5-6	TRBD2	TRBJ2-1	CASSPSSGRAGYNEQFF	TGTGCCAGCAGCCCCTCTAGCGGGAGGGCCGGATACAATGAGCAGTTCTTC
.	TRBV7-9	.	TRBJ2-2	CASSRLGQSNTGELFF	TGTGCCAGCAGCCGTCTAGGGCAGTCGAACACCGGGGAGCTGTTTTTT
many	TRBV7-9	TRBD2	TRBJ2-3	CASSLLLAGVSDTQYF	TGTGCCAGCAGCTTATTGTTAGCGGGAGTCTCAGATACGCAGTATTTT
.	TRBV4-1	.	TRBJ2-7	CASSQVPFRASRSYEQYF	TGCGCCAGCAGCCAAGTTCCTTTTCGGGCTAGCCGCTCCTACGAGCAGTACTTC
.	TRBV29-1	.	TRBJ2-3	CGVAGSTDTQYF	TGCGGCGTTGCGGGGAGCACAGATACGCAGTATTTT
many	TRBV20-1	TRBD2	TRBJ2-3	CSARDPSGYTDTQYF	TGCAGTGCTAGAGACCCTAGCGGATATACAGATACGCAGTATTTT
many	TRBV5-1	.	TRBJ1-1	CASSFGGDTEAFF	TGTGCCAGCAGTTTCGGGGGGGACACTGAAGCTTTCTTT
few	TRBV7-9	TRBD1	TRBJ1-6	CASSWEGGTSPLHF	TGTGCCAGCAGCTGGGAAGGGGGCACTTCACCCCTCCACTTT
few	TRBV5-8	.	TRBJ1-5	CASWPRGTYQPQHF	TGTGCCTCCTGGCCCAGGGGAACGTATCAGCCCCAGCATTTT
many	TRBV30	.	TRBJ2-7	CAWSPLGGAEQYF	TGTGCCTGGAGCCCCCTCGGTGGGGCCGAGCAGTACTTC
once	TRBV29-1	.	TRBJ1-4	CSVYREKLFF	TGCAGCGTTTACCGAGAAAAACTGTTTTTT